One TCR beta chain is described in this entry. Antigen unknown. Germline values: CDR1 SGHRS, CDR2 YFSETQ. CDR3 length: 16 amino acids. The J segment lost 1 base and the V segment lost 2 bases, leaving 6 bases of the junction unmatched. These data belong to a study of memory CD4+ T cells and cytomegalovirus serostatus. Single viable CD3+CD4+CD8-CD45RO+ cells were sorted as the memory CD4+ T cells. Total CD4+ T cells were enriched by CD4 positive selection. As handled by the study authors: Out-of-frame sequences were removed, leaving 2,204,828 distinct TCRbeta sequences. Sequenced by immunoSEQ multiplex PCR; TCRdb stores in-frame clones only, minus some. V and J calls and clone size come straight from that table; D and trimming were deduced from the DNA. The sample lists some 53,000 clones, just under 80% seen once, with about 0.8% in the top ten. Study observations and caveats: Of under 200 reported CMV TCRbeta sequences, 67 were found in memory CD4+ repertoires.

The clonotype was recovered from an adult in good health and CMV-seronegative. The gene calls are TRBV5-1 and TRBJ2-5, with 9 bases lining up with TRBD2. The source material was memory CD4+ T cells from blood. CDR3 amino acids: CASSFRLAAGQETQYF. CDR3 nucleotide sequence: TGCGCCAGCAGCTTTAGACTAGCGGCGGGCCAAGAGACCCAGTACTTC.